One sample yielded the 17 T cell receptor beta chains listed below, sequenced in a study of regulatory T cells in long-lasting Graves disease. Time point specified: persistent/refractory GD, antithyroid drugs over 5 years with positive TRAb. Isolated PBMC RNA provided the starting material for the TCR library. iRepertoire HTBI primers and Arm-PCR of CDR3 regions built TCR beta libraries. One entry per CDR3 protein results from TCRdb running MiXCR on the multiplex PCR reads. The data show fewer than 400,000 distinct CDR3 sequences, with roughly 20% seen just once and 20% held by the top ten. The sequences come from peripheral blood mononuclear cells (PBMCs), collected when the disease was refractory, from a patient treated with antithyroid drugs. The source is a female donor with Graves disease.

This clonotype was seen more than once but under ten times. The chain uses TRBV6-1 and TRBJ2-7; the D is unclear. The CDR3 consists of 13 residues. Trimming took 2 bases from V and 7 from J, leaving 12 bases between them. Germline V gene sequence: CDR1 MNHNS, CDR2 SASEGT. The CDR3, as DNA: TGTGCCAGCAGTGAACTCCTGACGAGGGAGCAGTACTTC. This translates into CASSELLTREQYF.

This clonotype occurred a few times. The rearrangement joins TRBV24-1 to TRBJ1-5; 8 bases match TRBD1. Germline CDR1 and CDR2: KGHDR and SFDVKD. The V and J ends lost 0 bases and 6 bases, in that order; junction bases with no gene match: 15. The CDR3 has 19 amino acids. This chain's CDR3 is CATSDLWDRWGHSGQPQHF. The CDR3 DNA sequence: TGTGCCACCAGTGATTTGTGGGACAGGTGGGGACATTCGGGTCAGCCCCAGCATTTT.

This clonotype was counted once. The chain is built from TRBV5-4 and TRBJ1-1; D is possibly TRBD1 (6 bases). V was trimmed by 0 bases and J by 0 bases, leaving 9 bases between them. The CDR3 loop spans 15 amino acids. The germline CDR1 and CDR2 sequences are SGHNT and YYREEE (reference sequence). As DNA, the CDR3 is TGTGCCAGCAGCTTGGGACAGGAGATGAACACTGAAGCTTTCTTT. This codes for CASSLGQEMNTEAFF. Variable domain in full (rest from reference TRBV5-4 and TRBJ1-1): ETGVTQSPTHLIKTRGQQVTLRCSSQSGHNTVSWYQQALGQGPQFIFQYYREEENGRGNFPPRFSGLQFPNYSSELNVNALELDDSALYLCASSLGQEMNTEAFFGQGTRLTVV.

The chain carries TRBV12-3 or TRBV12-4 and TRBJ2-3; 9 bases are a match to TRBD2. The CDR3 consists of 15 residues. Trimming cost V 1 base and J 6 bases; bases outside gene matches: 5. CDR3 DNA: TGTGCCAGCAGTTTAGACCTAGCGGGACCGGATACGCAGTATTTT. It codes for CASSLDLAGPDTQYF.

The chain has TRBV15 and TRBJ2-4; D not resolved. This CDR3 has 14 residues. Per germline, CDR1 LNHNV and CDR2 YYDKDF (reference sequence). Trimming cost V 8 bases and J 7 bases, with 18 bases left between them. CDR3 bases: TGTGCCACCGGGGTAGGTGGAGTGGGGAACATTCAGTACTTC. Its translation is CATGVGGVGNIQYF.

V usage is TRBV30 and J usage is TRBJ1-6; D is possibly TRBD1 (5 bases). Per the germline V gene, CDR1 is GTSNPN and CDR2 is SVGIG (reference sequence). Trimming pared 1 base from V and 6 bases from J, leaving 7 bases between. This CDR3 comprises 13 residues. The CDR3, as DNA: TGTGCCTGGAGTGGGGGCCTTAATTCACCCCTCCACTTT. This gives the protein CAWSGGLNSPLHF.

The chain employs TRBV2 and TRBJ2-7, with D perhaps given as TRBD1 or TRBD2 (6 bases each). This CDR3 comprises 15 residues. Trimming removed 4 bases at V and 0 bases at J, with 13 bases between. Germline V gives CDR1 SNHLY, CDR2 FYNNEI. The CDR3 here is CASSAGASLSYEQYF. The CDR3 bases are TGTGCCAGCAGTGCGGGGGCTAGCCTCTCCTACGAGCAGTACTTC.

The chain carries TRBV6-2 or TRBV6-3 and TRBJ2-5; D remains unclear. Germline CDR1 MNHEY, CDR2 SVGEGT. The CDR3 sequence is 15 residues long. V lost 6 bases, J lost 14 bases, and 28 bases lay in between. The CDR3 spells CASRRRGTVQETPYF. In DNA form, the CDR3 reads TGTGCCAGCAGACGAAGAGGAACAGTCCAAGAGACCCCCTACTTC.

This clonotype was detected ten times or more. The chain has TRBV2 and TRBJ2-6, with D unresolved. V shed 6 bases and J shed 0 bases, with 9 bases lying between them. The CDR3 totals 15 residues. Germline-derived CDR1 and CDR2 are SNHLY and FYNNEI. DNA of the CDR3: TGTGCCAGCAGCGTAACACGCTCTGGGGCCAACGTCCTGACTTTC. This gives the protein CASSVTRSGANVLTF.

This chain connects TRBV7-3 to TRBJ2-3, with 8 bases that match TRBD1. The V segment lost 5 bases and the J segment 0 bases; nucleotides outside the gene matches: 4. Germline CDR1 reads SGHTA; CDR2 reads FQGTGA. This CDR3 has 15 amino acids. The CDR3 sequence is CASSLQGGSTDTQYF. CDR3 DNA sequence: TGTGCCAGCAGCCTACAGGGGGGTAGCACAGATACGCAGTATTTT.

In this sample, this clonotype turned up many times. The chain combines TRBV7-9 with TRBJ2-5; 7 bases fit TRBD1. Per the germline V gene, CDR1 is SEHNR and CDR2 is FQNEAQ (reference sequence). The junction had 7 bases not matched to a gene; V was cut back by 5 bases and J by 1 base. The CDR3 sequence is 15 residues long. This CDR3 is CASSTTGAGQETQYF. The DNA for the CDR3 is TGTGCCAGCAGCACCACAGGGGCCGGCCAAGAGACCCAGTACTTC.

The table lists this clonotype with a few counts. CDR3 region: CASSLARRERGETQYF. The CDR3 DNA sequence: TGTGCCAGCAGCTTGGCGCGGCGGGAGAGGGGGGAGACCCAGTACTTC. V usage is TRBV5-6 and J usage is TRBJ2-5, with D perhaps matching TRBD2 (7 bases). The CDR3 has 16 residues. The germline gives CDR1 SGHDT, CDR2 YYEEEE. V lost 0 bases and J 5 bases, leaving 17 bases between the germline ends.

Concerning this clonotype: A much larger clone differs by one base, so this may be a read error. CDR3 sequence: CASSFRGIKGYTF. CDR3 DNA: TGTGCCAGCAGCTTTCGGGGGATTAAGGGCTACACCTTC. This chain links TRBV13 with TRBJ1-2; D possibly corresponds to TRBD1 (5 bases). Germline values: CDR1 PRHDT, CDR2 FYEKMQ (reference sequence). The length of the CDR3 is 13 residues. The V end was cut by 3 bases, the J end by 8 bases, with 13 bases between.

This clonotype was observed a handful of times. The chain's CDR3 is CASSDGGTEAFF. CDR3 bases: TGTGCCAGCAGCGACGGGGGAACTGAAGCTTTCTTT. J is TRBJ1-1 and V is TRBV9, with D possibly matching TRBD1 (5 bases). The length of the CDR3 is 12 residues. V lost 3 bases, J lost 5 bases, and 8 bases lay in between. From germline, CDR1 is SGDLS and CDR2 YYNGEE. Together with reference TRBV9 and TRBJ1-1, the CDR3 gives the full variable domain: DSGVTQTPKHLITATGQRVTLRCSPRSGDLSVYWYQQSLDQGLQFLIQYYNGEERAKGNILERFSAQQFPDLHSELNLSSLELGDSALYFCASSDGGTEAFFGQGTRLTVV.

This clonotype was counted at least ten times. The gene calls are TRBV6-5 and TRBJ1-1; D may be TRBD1 (5 bases). CDR1 is MNHEY and CDR2 is SVGAGI in the germline V gene. Trimming removed 3 bases from V and 0 bases from J, with 14 bases in between. The length of the CDR3 is 16 residues. DNA of the CDR3: TGTGCCAGCAGTTATGGGGGAGGGACGGTGAACACTGAAGCTTTCTTT. Encoded protein: CASSYGGGTVNTEAFF.

This clonotype was detected only a few times. The rearrangement uses TRBV7-3 and TRBJ2-3; 7 nucleotides agree with TRBD1. This CDR3 is 14 amino acids long. Germline V gene lookup returns CDR1 SGHTA and CDR2 FQGTGA. The V and J ends lost 3 bases and 0 bases, in that order; junction bases with no gene match: 0. CDR3 region: CASSLTGSTDTQYF. CDR3 nucleotide sequence: TGTGCCAGCAGCTTGACAGGGAGCACAGATACGCAGTATTTT.

This clonotype was seen ten or more times. The V call is TRBV5-1, the J call TRBJ1-2, with D hard to call. Looked up from germline, CDR1 is SGHRS and CDR2 is YFSETQ. The CDR3 is made up of 15 amino acids. The germline V and J ends were trimmed by 0 bases and 3 bases, with 12 bases remaining between them. CDR3: CASSLAREGDYGYTF. As DNA, the CDR3 is TGCGCCAGCAGCTTGGCGAGGGAGGGCGACTATGGCTACACCTTC.